This T cell receptor (beta chain) was captured by sequencing in a study of T cells in Graves' hyperthyroidism and ophthalmopathy. RNA transcripts yielded amplified TCR beta CDR3 regions. The primer set for the first-round RT-PCR of the TCR CDR3 was HTBI. TCRdb re-called the multiplex PCR reads with MiXCR, one entry per CDR3 protein. The repertoire holds 600,000 to 700,000 distinct CDR3 sequences, with 45% as singletons. Study-wide findings and caveats: Most thyroid-expanded clonotypes above 0.001 were also found in blood. Onset of ophthalmopathy came a median roughly 6.4 months after the model predicted it.

Of note for this clonotype: Its specificity is not known.

Any patient presenting with uncontrolled infection, other autoimmune disease, pregnancy or lactation was left out. Diagnoses were established using clinical symptoms, serum thyroxine and TRAb, thyroid ultrasound and orbital computed tomography. The V and J ends lost 3 bases and 2 bases respectively, with 10 bases between them. CDR3 length: 15 amino acids. The material sequenced was peripheral blood or thyroid tissue (not recorded which). This sequence joins TRBV12-3 or TRBV12-4 and TRBJ1-4; possibly TRBD1 for D (5 bases). The TCR originated in an adult man with Graves' disease, either hyperthyroidism or ophthalmopathy (not recorded which). The CDR3 DNA sequence: TGTGCCAGCAGTTTGGGGGGGAACACTAATGAAAAACTGTTTTTT. Protein product: CASSLGGNTNEKLFF.